Listed here is a single T cell receptor beta chain. What was amplified from RNA transcripts were TCR beta CDR3 regions. Carried out on the TCR CDR3, a first-round RT-PCR used the HTBI primer set. MiXCR, run by TCRdb on the multiplex PCR reads, gives a single entry per CDR3 protein. The repertoire holds 350,000 to 400,000 distinct CDR3 sequences, more than 13% seen once, with over 25% in the top ten. The CDR3 consists of 16 residues. In germline, CDR1 is MGHRA, CDR2 YSYEKL. Trimming took 1 base from V and 8 from J; bases not matched to a gene: 7. This record belongs to a study of T cells in Graves' hyperthyroidism and ophthalmopathy.

The source material was blood. The source of this sequence is a young woman with Graves' hyperthyroidism. This chain connects TRBV4-1 to TRBJ2-1; 11 nucleotides match TRBD2. The CDR3 nucleotides read TGCGCCAGCAGCCAAGTGGGACTAGCGGTGGGGTATGAGCAGTTCTTC. This encodes CASSQVGLAVGYEQFF.